Detailed here is one T cell receptor beta chain. In the authors' methods: From reference gene primer amplification, estimates of nucleated cell counts were derived. Assay: immunoSEQ multiplex PCR; the TCRdb copy retains only in-frame clones and omits some. Clone size and V and J calls were adopted from that table, with D and trimming inferred from the DNA. The sample holds 150,000 to 200,000 clones, 65% to 85% seen once. The entry originates in a study of blood T cell repertoires in COVID-19. At the level of the study: COVID-19 samples collected from the United States, Italy and Spain covered acute and convalescent phases. From T cells, B-cell-depleted T cells, or PBMCs came the material, which was cDNA or gDNA.

Germline V gives CDR1 MNHEY, CDR2 SMNVEV (reference sequence). The CDR3 totals 12 residues. Trimming cost V 4 bases and J 10 bases; bases outside gene matches: 4. This clonotype originated in a woman aged 25 to 39 with acute or convalescent COVID-19. This chain links TRBV27 with TRBJ1-1, with 9 bases that match TRBD1. What was sequenced was peripheral blood. CDR3 loop: CASSSWTGAAFF. The CDR3, as DNA: TGTGCCAGCAGTTCCTGGACAGGGGCAGCTTTCTTT.